The 24 T cell receptor beta chains listed next were all sequenced from one sample in a study of cytomegalovirus exposure and HLA in healthy donors. Vbeta (60) and Jbeta (13) primers were used in the PCR. Data came from immunoSEQ multiplex PCR; TCRdb stores just in-frame clones and leaves some out. Of fewer than 85,000 clones listed, over 60% were seen once; the top ten hold 9% to 13%. The source material was PBMCs. Receptors were obtained from a male donor in good health and CMV-seropositive.

The chain carries TRBV27 and TRBJ1-6; D not certain. V dropped 3 bases and J dropped 7 bases, with 10 bases sitting between them. The CDR3 loop spans 14 amino acids. Germline V gene lookup returns CDR1 MNHEY and CDR2 SMNVEV (reference sequence). The CDR3 DNA reads TGTGCCAGCAGTTTTCGGGGAGGCAATTCACCCCTCCACTTT. It codes for CASSFRGGNSPLHF.

This chain uses TRBV28 with TRBJ2-1; 7 bases fit TRBD2. Germline V gene data show CDR1 as MDHEN and CDR2 as SYDVKM. There are 15 residues in the CDR3. V was clipped by 3 bases and J by 4 bases; unmatched bases: 6. The CDR3, as DNA: TGTGCCAGCAGTTTCGGCGGGAGTAGGTACAATGAGCAGTTCTTC. Translation: CASSFGGSRYNEQFF.

The rearrangement joins TRBV18 to TRBJ1-5; tentatively, D is TRBD1 (5 bases). The V gene's germline CDR1 is KGHSH and CDR2 LQKENI. V was pared by 8 bases and J by 1 base, with 9 bases between. The length of the CDR3 is 13 residues. CDR3 loop: CASRGRSNQPQHF. In DNA, the CDR3 is TGTGCCAGCAGGGGAAGGAGCAATCAGCCCCAGCATTTT.

The chain is built from TRBV19 and TRBJ2-1, with D possibly matching TRBD1 (5 bases). The germline V gene encodes CDR1 LNHDA and CDR2 SQIVND (reference sequence). This CDR3 contains 16 residues. V shed 6 bases and J shed 2 bases, with 17 bases lying between them. CDR3 nucleotides: TGTGCCAGTAGACCCATACGGACAAGCACCTACAATGAGCAGTTCTTC. This gives the protein CASRPIRTSTYNEQFF.

The chain couples TRBV5-8 to TRBJ1-1; D call uncertain. Trimming cost V 2 bases and J 7 bases, with 6 bases left between them. Germline lookup yields CDR1 SGHTS and CDR2 YDEGEE. The CDR3 contains 11 residues. The CDR3: CASSFQIEAFF. In DNA, the CDR3 is TGTGCCAGCAGCTTCCAGATTGAAGCTTTCTTT.

The rearrangement links TRBV4-1 to TRBJ2-3; 11 nucleotides line up with TRBD2. Trimming cost V 3 bases and J 2 bases; bases outside gene matches: 7. The V gene's germline CDR1 is MGHRA and CDR2 YSYEKL. The CDR3 runs to 17 residues. The CDR3 loop is CASSHTVAGGSTDTQYF. The CDR3 coding sequence is TGCGCCAGCAGCCATACTGTAGCGGGAGGGTCCACAGATACGCAGTATTTT.

This chain uses TRBV7-8 with TRBJ2-3; tentative D call: TRBD2 (6 bases). Trimming pared 5 bases from V and 5 bases from J, leaving 11 bases between. Looked up from germline, CDR1 is SGHVS and CDR2 is FQNEAQ. The CDR3 loop spans 13 amino acids. In DNA, the CDR3 is TGTGCCAGCAGCCCACGGGGGAAAGATACGCAGTATTTT. Protein sequence: CASSPRGKDTQYF.

The CDR3 nucleotides are TGCAGCGGCGGACAGGGCTTCTACGAGCAGTACTTC. Residues: CSGGQGFYEQYF. The chain links TRBV29-1 to TRBJ2-7; 8 bases line up with TRBD1. The CDR3 spans 12 residues. J was trimmed by 3 bases and V by 7 bases; bases with no gene match: 5. Looked up from germline, CDR1 is SQVTM and CDR2 is ANQGSEA.

The chain is built from TRBV19 and TRBJ2-1, with 11 bases lining up with TRBD2. V shed 7 bases and J 9 bases; nucleotides not matched to a gene: 11. Per germline, CDR1 LNHDA and CDR2 SQIVND (reference sequence). This CDR3 spans 15 amino acids. The CDR3 is CASKPTSGTGTEQFF. Here the CDR3 DNA reads TGTGCCAGTAAACCGACTAGCGGGACCGGTACTGAGCAGTTCTTC.

This clone was observed a handful of times. The J gene is TRBJ2-1, the V gene TRBV7-9; perhaps TRBD2 as D (7 bases). In germline, CDR1 is SEHNR, CDR2 FQNEAQ (reference sequence). The V end lost 0 bases, the J end lost 4 bases, and 19 bases lay between the germline ends. This CDR3 comprises 18 residues. The CDR3 DNA reads as TGTGCCAGCAGCTTAGCGAGGGGCGGGGGCCATTCTTACAATGAGCAGTTCTTC. Its translation is CASSLARGGGHSYNEQFF.

The chain joins TRBV25-1 to TRBJ2-1, with D maybe TRBD1 (6 bases). CDR3 length: 16 amino acids. The germline V gene has CDR1 MGHDK and CDR2 SYGVNS. V lost 4 bases to trimming and J lost 0 bases, with 13 bases between them. Written as DNA, the CDR3 is TGTGCCAGCAGTGCCTCCGGGACACTCTCCTACAATGAGCAGTTCTTC. The encoded protein is CASSASGTLSYNEQFF.

In DNA form, the CDR3 reads TGTGCCAGCAGCCAACTGTGGGAGCGAAACAATGAGCAGTTCTTC. This translates into CASSQLWERNNEQFF. V and J are TRBV4-2 and TRBJ2-1, with D possibly matching TRBD2 (5 bases). Trimming removed 2 bases from V and 5 bases from J, with 13 bases in between. The CDR3 extends over 15 amino acids. The germline V gene encodes CDR1 LGHNA and CDR2 YNFKEQ.

V gene TRBV27 combines with J gene TRBJ2-1, with D maybe TRBD2 (6 bases). This CDR3 spans 11 amino acids. Germline V lookup: CDR1 MNHEY, CDR2 SMNVEV (reference sequence). The V gene lost 4 bases and the J gene lost 9 bases, with 7 bases spanning the gap. The CDR3 DNA follows: TGTGCCAGCAGTTCCGGGGGTGAGCAGTTCTTC. It encodes CASSSGGEQFF.

V and J are TRBV5-1 and TRBJ2-1; 8 nucleotides align to TRBD1. Trimming at V came to 0 bases and at J to 7 bases, leaving 9 bases not matched to a gene. The CDR3 covers 16 residues. The germline CDR1 and CDR2 sequences are SGHRS and YFSETQ. The CDR3 DNA reads as TGCGCCAGCAGCTTGGCCCCAGGGGGCGCGGGAAATGAGCAGTTCTTC. Protein: CASSLAPGGAGNEQFF.

The chain couples TRBV27 to TRBJ1-5, with D unresolved. V lost 2 bases to trimming and J lost 6 bases, with 8 bases between them. The germline CDR1 and CDR2 sequences are MNHEY and SMNVEV (reference sequence). The CDR3 contains 13 residues. CDR3 DNA sequence: TGTGCCAGCAGTTTAACTACTTTTCAGCCCCAGCATTTT. It encodes CASSLTTFQPQHF.

By share of the sample, this clone is medium-sized. V and J are TRBV7-9 and TRBJ2-7, with D possibly matching TRBD1 (6 bases). Trimming left V 5 bases short and J 4 bases short, with 15 bases between. The CDR3 covers 14 residues. Per germline, CDR1 SEHNR and CDR2 FQNEAQ (reference sequence). The CDR3 reads CASSASGGWYEQYF. CDR3 nucleotides: TGTGCCAGCAGCGCAAGTGGGGGCTGGTACGAGCAGTACTTC.

This chain uses TRBV10-3 with TRBJ1-2; no definite D call. CDR1 is ENHRY and CDR2 is SYGVKD in the germline V gene. This CDR3 is built from 14 residues. V was cut by 6 bases and J by 6 bases, with 17 bases left in between. The CDR3 sequence is CAISAGVGSDGYTF. For the CDR3, the DNA is TGTGCCATCAGCGCCGGAGTTGGGTCTGATGGCTACACCTTC.

This clone was observed a single time. This chain connects TRBV2 to TRBJ1-2, with D hard to call. Trimming stripped 2 bases from V and 4 bases from J, with 11 bases between. This CDR3 region has 14 residues. Per the germline V gene, CDR1 is SNHLY and CDR2 is FYNNEI. This CDR3 reads CASSEPSRVYGYTF. As DNA, the CDR3 is TGTGCCAGCAGTGAACCCTCAAGAGTCTATGGCTACACCTTC.

This chain connects TRBV19 to TRBJ2-2; perhaps TRBD2 as D (6 bases). The V end was cut by 3 bases, the J end by 1 base, with 6 bases between. The CDR3 runs 14 residues. The germline gives CDR1 LNHDA, CDR2 SQIVND (reference sequence). CDR3 residues: CASSMGLNTGELFF. CDR3 in DNA: TGTGCCAGTAGTATGGGACTGAACACCGGGGAGCTGTTTTTT.

The chain employs TRBV5-4 and TRBJ2-7; D is unresolved. The CDR3 loop spans 13 amino acids. Trimming stripped 0 bases from V and 3 bases from J, with 7 bases between. The germline V gene has CDR1 SGHNT and CDR2 YYREEE (reference sequence). The CDR3 DNA reads as TGTGCCAGCAGCTTGGGGCAGAACTACGAGCAGTACTTC. It is translated as CASSLGQNYEQYF.

The DNA of the CDR3 is TGCAGCGTTGAAACTAGCAGCACAGATACGCAGTATTTT. Residues: CSVETSSTDTQYF. The rearrangement joins TRBV29-1 to TRBJ2-3; a possible D gene is TRBD2 (6 bases). This CDR3 is 13 amino acids long. The germline V and J ends were trimmed by 2 bases and 0 bases, with 6 bases remaining between them. Looked up from germline, CDR1 is SQVTM and CDR2 is ANQGSEA.

The chain joins TRBV14 to TRBJ1-3; 8 positions agree with TRBD1. The CDR3 runs to 18 residues. The V gene end was trimmed by 4 bases and the J gene end by 7 bases; junction bases not matched to a gene: 18. Germline V gives CDR1 SGHDN, CDR2 FVKESK. Written as DNA, the CDR3 is TGTGCCAGCAGCCTTTACACAAAGGACAGGGTGGACGAGAACACCATATATTTT. It translates to CASSLYTKDRVDENTIYF.

The rearrangement joins TRBV18 to TRBJ1-4, with D uncertain. Germline CDR1 KGHSH, CDR2 LQKENI. V gave up 4 bases and J gave up 2 bases, with 8 bases separating them. This CDR3 spans 14 amino acids. The CDR3 region is CASSRRGTNEKLFF. The CDR3 bases are TGTGCCAGCTCACGGAGAGGGACTAATGAAAAACTGTTTTTT.

V is TRBV5-4 and J is TRBJ1-3; a possible D gene is TRBD1 (5 bases). Germline CDR1 is SGHNT and CDR2 is YYREEE (reference sequence). There are 15 residues in the CDR3. Trimming took off 1 base at V and 0 bases at J, with 8 bases between the two ends. CDR3 bases: TGTGCCAGCAGCTTGTGGGGCCGCTCTGGAAACACCATATATTTT. Translated, it gives CASSLWGRSGNTIYF.